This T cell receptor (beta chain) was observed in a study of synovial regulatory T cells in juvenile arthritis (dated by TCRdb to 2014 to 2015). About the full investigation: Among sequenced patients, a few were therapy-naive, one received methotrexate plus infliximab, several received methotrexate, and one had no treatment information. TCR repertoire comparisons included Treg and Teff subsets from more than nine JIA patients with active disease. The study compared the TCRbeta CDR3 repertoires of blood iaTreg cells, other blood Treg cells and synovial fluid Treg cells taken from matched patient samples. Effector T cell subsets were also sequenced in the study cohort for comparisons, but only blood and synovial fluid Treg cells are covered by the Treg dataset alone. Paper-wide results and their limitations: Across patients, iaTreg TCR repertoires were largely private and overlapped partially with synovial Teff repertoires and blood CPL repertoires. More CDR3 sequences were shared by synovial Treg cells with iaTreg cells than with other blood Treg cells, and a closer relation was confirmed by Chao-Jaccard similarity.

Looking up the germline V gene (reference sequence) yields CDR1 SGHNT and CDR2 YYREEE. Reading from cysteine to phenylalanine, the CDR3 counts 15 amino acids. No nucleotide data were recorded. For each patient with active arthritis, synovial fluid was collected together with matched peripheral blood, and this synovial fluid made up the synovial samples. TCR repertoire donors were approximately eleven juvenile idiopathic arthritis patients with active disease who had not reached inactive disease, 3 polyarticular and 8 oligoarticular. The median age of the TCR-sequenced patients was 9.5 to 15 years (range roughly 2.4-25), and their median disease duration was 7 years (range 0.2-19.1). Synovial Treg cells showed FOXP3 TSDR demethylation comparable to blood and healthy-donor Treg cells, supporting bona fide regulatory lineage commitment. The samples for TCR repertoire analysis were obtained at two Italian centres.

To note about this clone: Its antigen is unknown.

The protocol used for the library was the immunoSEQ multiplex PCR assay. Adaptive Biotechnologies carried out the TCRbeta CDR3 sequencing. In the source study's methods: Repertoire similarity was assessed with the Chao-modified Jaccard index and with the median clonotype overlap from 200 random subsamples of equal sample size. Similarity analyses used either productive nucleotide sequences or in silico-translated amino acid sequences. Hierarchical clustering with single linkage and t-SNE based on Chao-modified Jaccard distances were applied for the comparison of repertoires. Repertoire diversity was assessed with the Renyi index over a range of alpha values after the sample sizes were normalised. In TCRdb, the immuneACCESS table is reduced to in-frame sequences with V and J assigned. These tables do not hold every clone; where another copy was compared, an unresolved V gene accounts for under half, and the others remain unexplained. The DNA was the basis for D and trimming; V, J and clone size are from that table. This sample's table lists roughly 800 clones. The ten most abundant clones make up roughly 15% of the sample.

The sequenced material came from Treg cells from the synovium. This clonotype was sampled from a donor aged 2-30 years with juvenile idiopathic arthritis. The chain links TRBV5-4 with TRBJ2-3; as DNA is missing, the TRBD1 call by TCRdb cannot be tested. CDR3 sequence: CASSWGQGETDTQYF.